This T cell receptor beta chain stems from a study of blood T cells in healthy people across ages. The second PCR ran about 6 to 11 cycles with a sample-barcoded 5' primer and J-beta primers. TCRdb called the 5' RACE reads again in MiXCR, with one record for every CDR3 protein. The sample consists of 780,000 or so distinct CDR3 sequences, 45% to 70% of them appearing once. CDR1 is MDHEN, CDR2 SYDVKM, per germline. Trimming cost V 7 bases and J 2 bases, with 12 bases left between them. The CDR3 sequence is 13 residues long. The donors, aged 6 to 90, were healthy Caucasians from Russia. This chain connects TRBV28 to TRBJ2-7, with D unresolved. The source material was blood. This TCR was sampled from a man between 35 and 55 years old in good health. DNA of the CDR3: TGTGCCAGCACCGACAAAGGTACCTACGAGCAGTACTTC. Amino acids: CASTDKGTYEQYF.